This T cell receptor (beta chain) was documented in a study of blood T cell repertoires in COVID-19. Study-level background: Sources were T cells, B-cell-depleted T cells, or PBMCs; the material itself was cDNA or gDNA.

Profiled with immunoSEQ multiplex PCR; TCRdb holds only in-frame clones, not every one. The sample consists of a few hundred thousand clones, roughly 82% of them appearing once. Per germline, CDR1 SGHTA and CDR2 FQGNSA. Trimming removed 5 bases from V and 10 bases from J; junction bases left unmatched: 10. This CDR3 is built from 15 residues. The genes are TRBV7-2 and TRBJ1-6; 8 bases are shared with TRBD1. The source is a man aged 40-50 years who had recovered from COVID-19. The specimen sequenced was peripheral blood. This CDR3 is CASSPNQGAGSPLHF. The CDR3, as DNA: TGTGCCAGCAGCCCAAATCAGGGGGCAGGGTCACCCCTCCACTTT.